This paragraph covers one T cell receptor beta chain sequence. These data originate in a study of OX40 agonist ivuxolimab in advanced cancers. TCRdb's copy holds only in-frame clones and misses some; the assay was immunoSEQ multiplex PCR. The table lists under 20,000 clones, 75% to 80% of them singletons. Looked up from germline, CDR1 is MNHNY and CDR2 is SVGAGI (reference sequence). This CDR3 contains 16 residues. V gave up 0 bases and J gave up 6 bases; unmatched junction bases: 7. The sequences come from CD4+ or CD8+ T cells sorted from blood, collected in a trial of the OX40 agonist ivuxolimab. The source is an adult with an advanced solid tumor such as melanoma, head and neck, liver or kidney cancer. The genes are TRBV6-6 and TRBJ2-7; 11 nucleotides agree with TRBD1. The CDR3 DNA sequence: TGTGCCAGCAGTTACTCGAGCGGGACAGGGGGTGGCGAGCAGTACTTC. Residues: CASSYSSGTGGGEQYF.